Reported below is one T cell receptor (beta chain). The data originate from a study of cytomegalovirus exposure and HLA in healthy donors. V shed 5 bases and J shed 4 bases, with 17 bases lying between them. The CDR3 length is 15 residues. Germline V CDR1 and CDR2: SGHTA, FQGNSA. The PCR had 60 Vbeta and 13 Jbeta primers. Original methodology: A later analysis tallied approximately 80 million unique TCR beta chains, 10 million to 12 million of them shared. Repertoires were generated with immunoSEQ multiplex PCR, while TCRdb's copy carries only in-frame clones and drops some. The D gene and trimming were derived from the DNA, and the V and J assignments and clone size from that table. Of around 67,000 clones listed, roughly 66% are singletons.

Sequencing input: PBMCs. The V and J genes are TRBV7-2 and TRBJ1-2; D possibly corresponds to TRBD1 (5 bases). The clonotype was recovered from a woman in her forties or fifties in good health and CMV-seronegative. The CDR3: CASSPDEAGLYGYTF. CDR3 coding DNA: TGTGCCAGCAGCCCGGACGAGGCAGGGCTCTATGGCTACACCTTC.